Shown below are 4 T cell receptor beta chains from a single sample sequenced in a study of CD8+ T cells in alopecia areata. Extracted RNA was reverse transcribed, and the resulting cDNA served as sequencing template. TCRdb's copy holds only in-frame clones and misses some; the assay was immunoSEQ multiplex PCR. The data contain about 150,000 clones, around 50% of them singletons. What was sequenced was CD4+ T cells sorted from blood. All receptors derive from a human donor with alopecia areata.

The chain links TRBV29-1 to TRBJ2-2; D is unclear. V dropped 7 bases and J dropped 1 base, with 7 bases sitting between them. Germline V gene sequence: CDR1 SQVTM, CDR2 ANQGSEA. The CDR3 covers 12 residues. CDR3 amino acids: CSGGKNTGELFF. CDR3 bases: TGCAGCGGTGGAAAGAACACCGGGGAGCTGTTTTTT.

This chain uses TRBV11-2 with TRBJ2-7; possibly TRBD2 for D (5 bases). CDR1 is SGHAT, CDR2 FQNNGV, per germline. The CDR3 spans 17 residues. Trimming took 1 base from V and 3 from J, leaving 19 bases between them. CDR3 sequence reads: CASSLAVMSGRIYEQYF. CDR3 bases: TGTGCCAGCAGCTTAGCTGTCATGTCGGGGAGAATCTACGAGCAGTACTTC.

As regards this clone: One end of the junction fails to match germline, which may point to a read error. Here the CDR3 reads CASSLDRHF. CDR3 nucleotide sequence: TGTGCCAGCAGCTTAGATCGCCACTTC. This chain uses TRBV7-9 with TRBJ2-5; D unresolved. The CDR3 runs to 9 residues. Germline loops: CDR1 SEHNR, CDR2 FQNEAQ (reference sequence). Together with reference TRBV7-9 and TRBJ2-5, the CDR3 gives the full variable domain: DTGVSQNPRHKITKRGQNVTFRCDPISEHNRLYWYRQTLGQGPEFLTYFQNEAQLEKSRLLSDRFSAERPKGSFSTLEIQRTEQGDSAMYLCASSLDRHFGPGTRLLVL.

The chain has TRBV30 and TRBJ1-5; 7 positions match TRBD1. Per the germline V gene, CDR1 is GTSNPN and CDR2 is SVGIG (reference sequence). This CDR3 comprises 13 residues. Trimming cost V 0 bases and J 14 bases; bases outside gene matches: 10. The CDR3 here is CAWSVLGQATKHF. The CDR3 nucleotides are TGTGCCTGGAGTGTGCTAGGACAGGCAACTAAGCATTTT. The full variable domain, rest sourced from reference TRBV30 and TRBJ1-5, is SQTIHQWPATLVQPVGSPLSLECTVEGTSNPNLYWYRQAAGRGLQLLFYSVGIGQISSEVPQNLSASRPQDRQFILSSKKLLLSDSGFYLCAWSVLGQATKHFGDGTRLSIL.